These 29 T cell receptor beta chains share one sample of origin, sequenced in a study of OX40 agonist ivuxolimab in advanced cancers. The data were produced by immunoSEQ multiplex PCR, yet TCRdb's version contains in-frame clones alone and is incomplete. The sample lists roughly 81,000 clones, roughly 94% occurring once. This material consisted of CD4+ or CD8+ T cells sorted from blood, taken in a trial of the OX40 agonist ivuxolimab. All receptors derive from an adult with an advanced solid tumor such as melanoma, head and neck, liver or kidney cancer.

The chain uses TRBV7-3 and TRBJ2-7; 11 bases align to TRBD2. The ends lost 1 base at V and 2 bases at J; junction bases unmatched: 10. Germline assignment: CDR1 SGHTA and CDR2 FQGTGA. CDR3 length equals 18 residues. The CDR3 nucleotides are TGTGCCAGCAGCTTAAATCCGTCGGGACTAGCGGTAGCCTACGAGCAGTACTTC. Its protein is CASSLNPSGLAVAYEQYF.

This clone was detected ten times or more. The V gene is TRBV9, the J gene TRBJ2-3; a possible D gene is TRBD2 (6 bases). CDR1 is SGDLS, CDR2 YYNGEE, per germline. The CDR3 is 12 residues long. V was pared by 5 bases and J by 4 bases, with 8 bases between. DNA for the CDR3: TGTGCCAGCAGGGGACTGTCAGATACGCAGTATTTT. It translates to CASRGLSDTQYF.

CDR3 in DNA: TGTGCCAGCAGCTTTGCGGCAGCCTACGAGCAGTACTTC. Its protein product is CASSFAAAYEQYF. The rearrangement links TRBV11-2 to TRBJ2-7; D is ambiguous. Trimming took 3 bases from V and 2 from J, leaving 8 bases between them. The CDR3 sequence is 13 residues long. Germline V CDR1 and CDR2: SGHAT, FQNNGV.

This chain uses TRBV28 with TRBJ2-7; the D gene is possibly TRBD1 (5 bases). The CDR3 is made up of 16 amino acids. CDR1 is MDHEN and CDR2 is SYDVKM in the germline V gene. Trimming took off 8 bases at V and 0 bases at J, with 20 bases between the two ends. The CDR3 nucleotides read TGTGCCAGCTCCTCCCCTGGGGCTCAAAGCTCCTACGAGCAGTACTTC. Translation gives CASSSPGAQSSYEQYF. The complete variable domain, with remaining parts taken from reference TRBV28 and TRBJ2-7, reads DVKVTQSSRYLVKRTGEKVFLECVQDMDHENMFWYRQDPGLGLRLIYFSYDVKMKEKGDIPEGYSVSREKKERFSLILESASTNQTSMYLCASSSPGAQSSYEQYFGPGTRLTVT.

In its sample, this clone was seen once. The rearrangement links TRBV2 to TRBJ2-1; 11 nucleotides line up with TRBD2. The germline V gene encodes CDR1 SNHLY and CDR2 FYNNEI. V shed 5 bases, J shed 9 bases, and the junction held 6 bases outside the gene matches. The CDR3 consists of 14 residues. The CDR3 spells CASSSGTSGPEQFF. The CDR3 DNA reads TGTGCCAGCAGTTCGGGGACTAGCGGCCCTGAGCAGTTCTTC.

CDR3 DNA: TGTGCCAGCACCATTTTCTTGGAGGCCCAGACGCAGTATTTT. It yields the protein CASTIFLEAQTQYF. This chain links TRBV5-4 with TRBJ2-3; the D gene is possibly TRBD2 (5 bases). The V and J ends lost 6 bases and 9 bases respectively, with 20 bases between them. The CDR3 is 14 amino acids. Germline V lookup: CDR1 SGHNT, CDR2 YYREEE (reference sequence).

The chain carries TRBV29-1 and TRBJ1-2; no clear D. Between the trimmed V and J ends, which lost 0 bases and 2 bases, there was a span of 10 bases. The CDR3 spans 14 residues. Germline values: CDR1 SQVTM, CDR2 ANQGSEA. The CDR3 DNA reads TGCAGCGTTGAAGATCCCGGCCCGAACTATGGCTACACCTTC. Amino acids: CSVEDPGPNYGYTF.

The V and J genes are TRBV5-6 and TRBJ1-6, with D maybe TRBD1 (5 bases). Germline V CDR1 and CDR2: SGHDT, YYEEEE. Trimming left V 4 bases short and J 9 bases short, with 17 bases between. The CDR3 runs to 15 residues. The CDR3 DNA is TGTGCCAGCAGCGTACAAGAGGGGCTCGGTTCACCCCTCCACTTT. It encodes CASSVQEGLGSPLHF. Variable domain in full (rest from reference TRBV5-6 and TRBJ1-6): DAGVTQSPTHLIKTRGQQVTLRCSPKSGHDTVSWYQQALGQGPQFIFQYYEEEERQRGNFPDRFSGHQFPNYSSELNVNALLLGDSALYLCASSVQEGLGSPLHFGNGTRLTVT.

V gene TRBV28 combines with J gene TRBJ2-3, with 7 bases matching TRBD1. With V trimmed by 2 bases and J by 0 bases, 2 bases remained unmatched. CDR1 MDHEN and CDR2 SYDVKM come from the germline V gene. The CDR3 loop spans 15 amino acids. CDR3 nucleotide sequence: TGTGCCAGCAGTTTACGGGACAGTAGCACAGATACGCAGTATTTT. It encodes CASSLRDSSTDTQYF.

The chain has TRBV25-1 and TRBJ2-5; 8 bases agree with TRBD1. The trim removed 3 bases at V and 4 bases at J, leaving 10 bases unmatched. This CDR3 is built from 16 residues. Germline CDR1 is MGHDK and CDR2 is SYGVNS. CDR3 protein: CASSDYGQGGAETQYF. As DNA, the CDR3 is TGTGCCAGCAGTGACTACGGACAGGGAGGAGCAGAGACCCAGTACTTC.

V gene TRBV9 combines with J gene TRBJ2-1, with 12 bases matching TRBD2. The CDR3 length is 15 residues. Trimming at V came to 0 bases and at J to 8 bases, leaving 3 bases not matched to a gene. The germline gives CDR1 SGDLS, CDR2 YYNGEE. For the CDR3, the DNA is TGTGCCAGCAGCGTAGAGACTAGCGGGAGTGATGAGCAGTTCTTC. This gives the protein CASSVETSGSDEQFF.

This chain connects TRBV4-1 to TRBJ2-2; 9 nucleotides line up with TRBD2. This CDR3 comprises 17 residues. Germline CDR1 is MGHRA and CDR2 is YSYEKL. V lost 6 bases and J lost 1; bases outside the gene matches: 9. CDR3 in DNA: TGCGCCAGCAGTCATAAATCTAGCGGGAAGAACACCGGGGAGCTGTTTTTT. Its protein is CASSHKSSGKNTGELFF.

This rearrangement joins TRBV28 to TRBJ2-3; no firm D call. This CDR3 has 15 residues. Germline CDR1 and CDR2: MDHEN and SYDVKM. The germline V and J ends were trimmed by 2 bases and 0 bases, with 9 bases remaining between them. This chain's CDR3 is CASSLSYGSTDTQYF. CDR3 coding DNA: TGTGCCAGCAGTTTAAGTTACGGTAGCACAGATACGCAGTATTTT.

This clone came up once. The chain has TRBV30 and TRBJ2-7; TRBD1 matches 7 bases. Germline loops: CDR1 GTSNPN, CDR2 SVGIG (reference sequence). J was trimmed by 2 bases and V by 0 bases; bases with no gene match: 10. The CDR3 is 16 residues long. CDR3 loop: CAWSVGTDRSTYEQYF. CDR3 nucleotide sequence: TGTGCCTGGAGTGTGGGGACGGACAGGTCAACCTACGAGCAGTACTTC.

J is TRBJ1-1 and V is TRBV6-1; weak D call: TRBD1 (5 bases). V lost 2 bases and J 2 bases, leaving 12 bases between the germline ends. CDR3 size: 15 residues. Germline values: CDR1 MNHNS, CDR2 SASEGT. The CDR3 region is CASSEYDSLNTEAFF. In DNA, the CDR3 is TGTGCCAGCAGTGAATACGACAGCTTAAACACTGAAGCTTTCTTT.

This sequence joins TRBV9 and TRBJ2-1; TRBD1 is a possible D gene (5 bases). The V gene lost 4 bases and the J gene lost 0 bases, with 11 bases spanning the gap. Germline CDR1 and CDR2: SGDLS and YYNGEE. The CDR3 has 15 amino acids. CDR3 amino acids: CASSKPRDSYNEQFF. The DNA for the CDR3 is TGTGCCAGCAGCAAACCCAGGGACTCCTACAATGAGCAGTTCTTC.

This chain uses TRBV21-1 with TRBJ2-4. TRBV21-1 is listed as a pseudogene. This CDR3 has 19 residues. CDR3 nucleotide sequence: TGTGCCAGCAGCAAAGATTGGGAGTCCACCCGTCCGGGGCTAGACATTCAGTACTTC. Protein sequence: CASSKDWESTRPGLDIQYF.

V and J are TRBV19 and TRBJ2-7; TRBD2 aligns across 9 bases. Losses at the gene ends were 3 bases for V and 3 bases for J; bases not matched to a gene: 9. Germline assignment: CDR1 LNHDA and CDR2 SQIVND (reference sequence). This CDR3 contains 16 residues. CDR3 bases: TGTGCCAGTAGTATTAGTGTCGCTAGCGGGGTCTACGAGCAGTACTTC. Translation gives CASSISVASGVYEQYF.

This chain uses TRBV4-3 with TRBJ2-3; D is perhaps TRBD2 (6 bases). V was shortened by 0 bases and J by 2 bases, with 15 bases between the two germline ends. The CDR3 spans 17 residues. Germline V gene sequence: CDR1 LGHNA, CDR2 YSLEER. The CDR3 region has the DNA TGCGCCAGCAGCCAAGAGGAAGCGGGTATAACCACAGATACGCAGTATTTT. Translating gives CASSQEEAGITTDTQYF.

The CDR3 DNA follows: TGTGCCAGCACAACAGGGGGCGGTGACACAGATACGCAGTATTTT. It encodes CASTTGGGDTDTQYF. The chain recombines TRBV7-8 with TRBJ2-3; the match to TRBD1 covers 9 bases. This CDR3 region has 15 residues. Trimming at V came to 7 bases and at J to 2 bases, leaving 7 bases not matched to a gene. Germline CDR1 and CDR2: SGHVS and FQNEAQ.

This clone was seen a single time. The rearrangement joins TRBV6-1 to TRBJ2-1; 11 positions agree with TRBD1. Germline CDR1 is MNHNS and CDR2 is SASEGT. V was pared by 6 bases and J by 7 bases, with 8 bases of the junction left unmatched. The CDR3 contains 15 residues. The DNA for the CDR3 is TGTGCCAGCAGGAGGGGACAGGGGGTAATAAATGAGCAGTTCTTC. Protein product: CASRRGQGVINEQFF.

This rearrangement joins TRBV7-2 to TRBJ1-2; D is possibly TRBD1 (6 bases). V was clipped by 5 bases and J by 4 bases, with 26 bases between them. The CDR3 runs to 18 residues. In germline, CDR1 is SGHTA, CDR2 FQGNSA. The CDR3 sequence is CASSGRGIFRTDLYGYTF. The CDR3 coding sequence is TGTGCCAGCAGCGGCAGGGGTATATTCCGGACGGATCTCTATGGCTACACCTTC. Full variable domain (outside the CDR3, taken from reference TRBV7-2 and TRBJ1-2): GAGVSQSPSNKVTEKGKDVELRCDPISGHTALYWYRQSLGQGLEFLIYFQGNSAPDKSGLPSDRFSAERTGGSVSTLTIQRTQQEDSAVYLCASSGRGIFRTDLYGYTFGSGTRLTVV.

This clone has only a few counts. V is TRBV15 and J is TRBJ1-5; a weak D match, TRBD1 (5 bases). Germline assignment: CDR1 LNHNV and CDR2 YYDKDF (reference sequence). There are 14 residues in the CDR3. Trimming cost V 5 bases and J 2 bases, with 10 bases left between them. In nucleotides, the CDR3 is TGTGCCACCAGCGGAGGGGTGGGCAATCAGCCCCAGCATTTT. It translates to CATSGGVGNQPQHF.

This chain links TRBV7-2 with TRBJ1-1; a weak D match, TRBD1 (6 bases). The germline V gene encodes CDR1 SGHTA and CDR2 FQGNSA. This CDR3 is 15 amino acids long. Trimming removed 5 bases from V and 3 bases from J, with 16 bases in between. CDR3 sequence (DNA): TGTGCCAGCAGCATCTACAGGGAGGACTACACTGAAGCTTTCTTT. Translated: CASSIYREDYTEAFF.

The rearrangement uses TRBV6-5 and TRBJ1-1; the D is unclear. This CDR3 has 16 amino acids. The germline V and J ends were trimmed by 4 bases and 1 base, with 16 bases remaining between them. The germline CDR1 and CDR2 sequences are MNHEY and SVGAGI. The CDR3 spells CASSFPPGYPNTEAFF. CDR3 sequence (DNA): TGTGCCAGCAGTTTCCCCCCGGGTTACCCGAACACTGAAGCTTTCTTT.

Only one count was recorded for this clone. This chain's CDR3 is CASSSGLRINEQFF. In DNA form, the CDR3 reads TGTGCCAGCAGCTCGGGACTACGGATAAATGAGCAGTTCTTC. The rearrangement links TRBV7-9 to TRBJ2-1, with TRBD2 identical over 7 bases. This CDR3 region has 14 residues. J lost 7 bases, V lost 4 bases, and 7 bases had no gene match. CDR1 and CDR2 from the germline V gene are SEHNR and FQNEAQ (reference sequence).

The chain employs TRBV29-1 and TRBJ2-5, with 9 bases lining up with TRBD1. CDR1 SQVTM and CDR2 ANQGSEA come from the germline V gene. The CDR3 is 15 amino acids. Losses at the gene ends were 1 base for V and 5 bases for J; bases not matched to a gene: 8. The CDR3 DNA reads as TGCAGCGTTGAAGCGGCACAGGGGGCATGGGAGACCCAGTACTTC. This gives the protein CSVEAAQGAWETQYF. The full variable domain, rest sourced from reference TRBV29-1 and TRBJ2-5, is SAVISQKPSRDICQRGTSLTIQCQVDSQVTMMFWYRQQPGQSLTLIATANQGSEATYESGFVIDKFPISRPNLTFSTLTVSNMSPEDSSIYLCSVEAAQGAWETQYFGPGTRLLVL.

The chain employs TRBV7-9 and TRBJ2-7, with 7 bases identical to TRBD2. The CDR3 length is 15 residues. Germline V gene data show CDR1 as SEHNR and CDR2 as FQNEAQ (reference sequence). The V and J ends lost 0 bases and 3 bases, in that order; junction bases with no gene match: 5. The CDR3 spells CASSLAVAGVYEQYF. As DNA, the CDR3 is TGTGCCAGCAGCTTAGCGGTTGCGGGGGTCTACGAGCAGTACTTC.

This rearrangement joins TRBV1 to TRBJ2-1; the D call in the table, TRBD2, was not verified against the DNA. TRBV1 is designated a pseudogene. The CDR3 loop spans 21 amino acids. Here the CDR3 reads CTSSRVSGGLAGGRPYNEQFF. In nucleotides, the CDR3 is TGCACCAGCAGCCGAGTTAGTGGGGGACTAGCGGGAGGGCGACCCTACAATGAGCAGTTCTTC.